Below are 23 T cell receptor beta chains sequenced from a single sample in a study of T cell responses to AZD1222 COVID-19 vaccine (dated by TCRdb to 2020 to 2022). Preparation of the library involved the immunoSEQ multiplex PCR assay. The source is immuneACCESS, and TCRdb retained only in-frame sequences with V and J called. Part of the clones is not carried over; for the studies checked, unresolved V genes explain less than half of this, and the remainder is unexplained. For this sample there are some 190,000 clones; approximately 91% appear just once. About 1.9% of the sample is taken by the ten largest. This specimen's time point label, per the study, means: about 28 days (+/-7) after the second vaccine dose. The source material was peripheral blood, sampled 28 days after the second AZD1222 dose. These TCRs come from an adult who received the AZD1222 COVID-19 vaccine.

The chain couples TRBV5-1 to TRBJ1-5; tentative D call: TRBD1 (6 bases). The CDR3 consists of 15 residues. The germline V gene encodes CDR1 SGHRS and CDR2 YFSETQ. V was trimmed by 1 base and J by 0 bases, leaving 8 bases between them. As DNA, the CDR3 is TGCGCCAGCAGCTTGTACAGGGATAGCAATCAGCCCCAGCATTTT. It specifies CASSLYRDSNQPQHF.

The chain links TRBV19 to TRBJ1-6, with TRBD1 matching over 10 bases. CDR3 length: 14 amino acids. The V gene's germline CDR1 is LNHDA and CDR2 SQIVND (reference sequence). Trimming removed 6 bases from V and 10 bases from J; junction bases left unmatched: 6. CDR3 sequence: CASSSGTGVSPLHF. The CDR3 DNA is TGTGCCAGTAGCTCCGGGACAGGGGTGTCACCCCTCCACTTT. Full variable domain (outside the CDR3, taken from reference TRBV19 and TRBJ1-6): DGGITQSPKYLFRKEGQNVTLSCEQNLNHDAMYWYRQDPGQGLRLIYYSQIVNDFQKGDIAEGYSVSREKKESFPLTVTSAQKNPTAFYLCASSSGTGVSPLHFGNGTRLTVT.

This CDR3 reads CASSRPENGGDANGYTF. CDR3 DNA sequence: TGTGCCAGCAGTCGCCCAGAAAACGGGGGCGATGCGAATGGCTACACCTTC. The V and J genes are TRBV27 and TRBJ1-2; TRBD1 might be the D (6 bases). Trimming took off 5 bases at V and 6 bases at J, with 25 bases between the two ends. The CDR3 has 17 residues. Germline CDR1 is MNHEY and CDR2 is SMNVEV (reference sequence).

This chain uses TRBV30 with TRBJ1-6, with 8 bases fitting TRBD1. Germline CDR1 and CDR2: GTSNPN and SVGIG (reference sequence). With V trimmed by 4 bases and J by 8 bases, 7 bases remained unmatched. This CDR3 has 14 residues. The CDR3 nucleotides are TGTGCCTGGAACCAGGGGGCTAGTTATTCACCCCTCCACTTT. The encoded protein is CAWNQGASYSPLHF.

The V and J genes are TRBV7-9 and TRBJ1-1; tentatively, D is TRBD1 (6 bases). This CDR3 is 13 amino acids long. V was shortened by 1 base and J by 6 bases, with 9 bases between the two germline ends. Germline V gene lookup returns CDR1 SEHNR and CDR2 FQNEAQ (reference sequence). The CDR3 DNA reads as TGTGCCAGCAGCTTAGAGGCAGGGGCTGAAGCTTTCTTT. This codes for CASSLEAGAEAFF.

The rearrangement joins TRBV12-5 to TRBJ2-5; 7 nucleotides line up with TRBD1. Germline assignment: CDR1 LGHNT and CDR2 FRNRAP. CDR3 size: 16 residues. V gave up 1 base and J gave up 7 bases; unmatched junction bases: 12. CDR3 amino acids: CASGLAGGRRSRTQYF. The CDR3 bases are TGTGCTAGTGGTTTGGCAGGGGGACGGAGATCACGGACCCAGTACTTC.

The V gene is TRBV10-3, the J gene TRBJ2-7; 9 bases align to TRBD2. Looked up from germline, CDR1 is ENHRY and CDR2 is SYGVKD. Trimming at V came to 6 bases and at J to 2 bases, leaving 8 bases not matched to a gene. The CDR3 contains 15 residues. The CDR3 protein is CAIRESGGNTYEQYF. CDR3 coding DNA: TGTGCCATCAGGGAGAGCGGGGGGAATACCTACGAGCAGTACTTC.

The chain recombines TRBV6-5 with TRBJ2-3, with D possibly matching TRBD1 (6 bases). Trimming cost V 2 bases and J 6 bases, with 6 bases left between them. The CDR3 consists of 12 residues. Germline CDR1 reads MNHEY; CDR2 reads SVGAGI. The CDR3 sequence: CASSYQGDTQYF. CDR3 sequence (DNA): TGTGCCAGCAGTTACCAGGGGGATACGCAGTATTTT.

This chain links TRBV4-3 with TRBJ2-2, with unresolved D. The CDR3 has 16 residues. V was pared by 0 bases and J by 0 bases, with 8 bases between. The germline CDR1 and CDR2 sequences are LGHNA and YSLEER. The CDR3 reads CASSQDQYTNTGELFF. CDR3 nucleotides: TGCGCCAGCAGCCAAGATCAGTATACGAACACCGGGGAGCTGTTTTTT.

This clone came up a few times. This rearrangement joins TRBV27 to TRBJ2-7, with 8 bases matching TRBD2. This CDR3 comprises 13 residues. In germline, CDR1 is MNHEY, CDR2 SMNVEV (reference sequence). With 7 bases clipped from V and 4 bases from J, the junction kept 6 bases outside the gene matches. The CDR3 DNA reads TGTGCCAGCACCACCCGGGAGGGGTACGAGCAGTACTTC. This gives the protein CASTTREGYEQYF.

This sequence joins TRBV12-3 or TRBV12-4 and TRBJ1-4, with D hard to call. The ends were cut back, 7 bases at V and 8 bases at J, with 5 bases in the middle. This CDR3 region has 10 residues. The CDR3 nucleotides are TGTGCCAGCAAGAGGGAAAAACTGTTTTTT. Residues: CASKREKLFF.

The V and J genes are TRBV5-1 and TRBJ1-1, with TRBD1 matching 8 bases. Unmatched junction bases numbered 6, after V lost 0 bases and J lost 5 bases. Germline assignment: CDR1 SGHRS and CDR2 YFSETQ. The CDR3 runs to 15 residues. The CDR3 DNA reads TGCGCCAGCAGCTTGGAAACAGGGGGTGGGACTGAAGCTTTCTTT. The encoded protein is CASSLETGGGTEAFF.

The V call is TRBV7-2, the J call TRBJ1-3; D call uncertain. The CDR3 extends over 14 amino acids. V lost 1 base, J lost 9 bases, and 13 bases lay in between. CDR1 and CDR2 (germline): SGHTA, FQGNSA. CDR3 sequence: CASSLGGLEGTIYF. As DNA, the CDR3 is TGTGCCAGCAGCTTAGGCGGTCTGGAAGGCACCATATATTTT.

The chain carries TRBV25-1 and TRBJ1-2; no clear D gene. CDR3 length: 12 amino acids. Germline CDR1 is MGHDK and CDR2 is SYGVNS. Trimming took off 2 bases at V and 3 bases at J, with 4 bases between the two ends. CDR3 in DNA: TGTGCCAGCAGTGAACAGGACTATGGCTACACCTTC. This encodes CASSEQDYGYTF.

The chain combines TRBV7-2 with TRBJ1-2, with no clear D. From germline, CDR1 is SGHTA and CDR2 FQGNSA. The CDR3 contains 16 residues. The V gene lost 5 bases and the J gene lost 1 base, with 17 bases spanning the gap. CDR3: CASSLEVALVNYGYTF. The CDR3 nucleotides read TGTGCCAGCAGCCTAGAGGTGGCTCTGGTTAACTATGGCTACACCTTC.

The rearrangement links TRBV2 to TRBJ2-1, with unresolved D. The ends were cut back, 1 base at V and 8 bases at J, with 3 bases in the middle. The germline V gene encodes CDR1 SNHLY and CDR2 FYNNEI. The CDR3 is 11 residues long. CDR3 region: CASSEVYEQFF. The CDR3 DNA is TGTGCCAGCAGTGAAGTCTATGAGCAGTTCTTC.

The V call is TRBV15, the J call TRBJ1-2; 8 bases are shared with TRBD1. V was clipped by 2 bases and J by 6 bases; unmatched bases: 2. The germline V gene encodes CDR1 LNHNV and CDR2 YYDKDF (reference sequence). The CDR3 runs 13 residues. CDR3 in amino acids: CATSRSTGDGYTF. CDR3 coding DNA: TGTGCCACCAGCAGATCGACAGGGGATGGCTACACCTTC. Supplemented by reference TRBV15 and TRBJ1-2, the full variable domain reads DAMVIQNPRYQVTQFGKPVTLSCSQTLNHNVMYWYQQKSSQAPKLLFHYYDKDFNNEADTPDNFQSRRPNTSFCFLDIRSPGLGDTAMYLCATSRSTGDGYTFGSGTRLTVV.

The V gene is TRBV4-1, the J gene TRBJ1-5; perhaps TRBD1 as D (6 bases). Germline CDR1 reads MGHRA; CDR2 reads YSYEKL. Trimming cost V 0 bases and J 4 bases, with 13 bases left between them. The CDR3 is 16 residues long. The CDR3 spells CASSQEGGVGNQPQHF. Here the CDR3 DNA reads TGCGCCAGCAGCCAAGAAGGGGGGGTCGGGAATCAGCCCCAGCATTTT.

CDR3 loop: CATSRGYGYTF. CDR3 nucleotide sequence: TGTGCCACCAGCCGAGGGTATGGCTACACCTTC. The gene calls are TRBV25-1 and TRBJ1-2, with no clear D. The CDR3 is made up of 11 amino acids. V was pared by 10 bases and J by 5 bases, with 11 bases between. Per the germline V gene, CDR1 is MGHDK and CDR2 is SYGVNS.

This chain joins TRBV7-2 and TRBJ1-1; D might be TRBD1 (6 bases). The germline gives CDR1 SGHTA, CDR2 FQGNSA. Trimming removed 1 base at V and 0 bases at J, with 6 bases between. CDR3 length: 14 amino acids. This CDR3 is CASSLDRVNTEAFF. CDR3 in DNA: TGTGCCAGCAGCTTAGACAGGGTGAACACTGAAGCTTTCTTT.

V is TRBV6-5 and J is TRBJ1-6; D is uncertain. The CDR3 extends over 16 amino acids. The germline V gene has CDR1 MNHEY and CDR2 SVGAGI. The ends were cut back, 0 bases at V and 6 bases at J, with 12 bases in the middle. CDR3 amino acids: CASSYSARPTNSPLHF. DNA for the CDR3: TGTGCCAGCAGTTACTCCGCCAGACCCACTAATTCACCCCTCCACTTT.

The chain links TRBV5-1 to TRBJ1-1; 7 bases align to TRBD1. V lost 0 bases to trimming and J lost 1 base; unmatched junction nucleotides: 6. Per germline, CDR1 SGHRS and CDR2 YFSETQ. This CDR3 region has 16 residues. The CDR3 DNA sequence: TGCGCCAGCAGCTTGGAGGGGGCCCCTTCGAACACTGAAGCTTTCTTT. Translation: CASSLEGAPSNTEAFF.

This chain connects TRBV9 to TRBJ1-6; the D is unclear. Germline CDR1 reads SGDLS; CDR2 reads YYNGEE. The V and J ends lost 4 bases and 7 bases respectively, with 6 bases between them. The CDR3 runs 12 residues. The CDR3 DNA reads as TGTGCCAGCAGCCGCTCCAATTCACCCCTCCACTTT. Translation: CASSRSNSPLHF.